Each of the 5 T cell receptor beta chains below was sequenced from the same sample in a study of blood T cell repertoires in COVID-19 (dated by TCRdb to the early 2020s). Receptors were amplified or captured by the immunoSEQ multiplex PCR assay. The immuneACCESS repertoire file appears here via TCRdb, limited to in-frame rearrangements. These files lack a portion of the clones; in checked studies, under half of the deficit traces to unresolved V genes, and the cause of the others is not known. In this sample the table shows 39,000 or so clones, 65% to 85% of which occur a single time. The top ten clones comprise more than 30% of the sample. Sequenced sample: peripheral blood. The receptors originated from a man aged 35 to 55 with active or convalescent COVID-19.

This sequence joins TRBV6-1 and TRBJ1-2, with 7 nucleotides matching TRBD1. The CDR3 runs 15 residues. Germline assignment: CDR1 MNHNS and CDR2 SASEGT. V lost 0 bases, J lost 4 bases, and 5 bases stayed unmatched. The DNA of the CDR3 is TGTGCCAGCAGTGAAGCGCGGGACAGCCTCTATGGCTACACCTTC. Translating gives CASSEARDSLYGYTF.

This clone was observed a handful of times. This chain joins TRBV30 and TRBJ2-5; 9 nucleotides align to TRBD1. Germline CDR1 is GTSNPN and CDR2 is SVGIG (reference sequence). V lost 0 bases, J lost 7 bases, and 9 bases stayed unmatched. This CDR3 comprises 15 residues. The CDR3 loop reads CAWSVRDRVRGTQYF. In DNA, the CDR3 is TGTGCCTGGAGTGTACGGGACAGGGTTCGTGGGACCCAGTACTTC.

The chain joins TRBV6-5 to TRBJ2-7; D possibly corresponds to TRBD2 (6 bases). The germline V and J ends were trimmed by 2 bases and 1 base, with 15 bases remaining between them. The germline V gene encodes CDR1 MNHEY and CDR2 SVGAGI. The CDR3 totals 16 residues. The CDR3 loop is CASSYGSGGASYEQYF. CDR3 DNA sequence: TGTGCCAGCAGTTACGGGTCCGGCGGGGCGTCCTACGAGCAGTACTTC.

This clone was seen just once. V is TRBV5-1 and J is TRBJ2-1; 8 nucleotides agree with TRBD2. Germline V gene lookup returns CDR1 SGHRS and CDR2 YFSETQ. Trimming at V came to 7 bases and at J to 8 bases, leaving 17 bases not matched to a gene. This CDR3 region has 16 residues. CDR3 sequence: CASRRMGSGSIDEQFF. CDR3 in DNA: TGCGCCAGCCGCAGAATGGGAAGCGGGAGTATCGATGAGCAGTTCTTC.

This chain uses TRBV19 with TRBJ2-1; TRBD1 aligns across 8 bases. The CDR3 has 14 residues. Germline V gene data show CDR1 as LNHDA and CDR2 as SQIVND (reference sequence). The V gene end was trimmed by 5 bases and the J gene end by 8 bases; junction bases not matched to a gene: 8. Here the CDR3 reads CASSPSDRDDEQFF. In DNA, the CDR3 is TGTGCCAGTAGTCCTTCGGACAGGGATGATGAGCAGTTCTTC.